The 2 T cell receptor beta chains in this list originate from one sample, sequenced in a study of T cell repertoires in cytomegalovirus infection. The antigens these receptors bind are not known. TCRdb passed the reads through MiXCR, listing each CDR3 protein once. Here the sample spans around 800,000 distinct CDR3 sequences, about 33% being singletons. Sequenced here: cultured CD8+ T cells from PBMCs, sampled from culture after CMV antigen stimulation. These receptors all stem from a human donor in good health (CMV status not recorded). Some clones in this sample may be carry-over from other donors' samples.

With regard to this clonotype: The final CDR3 position lacks the conserved phenylalanine or tryptophan, pointing to a likely read error. The gene calls are TRBV6-1 and TRBJ1-3; D unclear. V shed 2 bases and J shed 3 bases, with 2 bases lying between them. The CDR3 sequence is 12 residues long. Germline V CDR1 and CDR2: MNHNS, SASEGT. The CDR3 spells CASSENGNTIYL. CDR3 nucleotides: TGTGCCAGCAGTGAAAATGGAAACACCATATATCTT.

V and J are TRBV28 and TRBJ2-1; 10 bases are a match to TRBD1. Germline loops: CDR1 MDHEN, CDR2 SYDVKM. J was trimmed by 12 bases and V by 2 bases; bases with no gene match: 13. This CDR3 region has 16 residues. DNA for the CDR3: TGTGCCAGCAGTTTAGCATACGGACAGGGGGATCTGACGCAGTTCTTC. Its translation is CASSLAYGQGDLTQFF.